Below are 13 T cell receptor beta chains sequenced from a single sample in a study of T cell responses to AZD1222 COVID-19 vaccine (dated by TCRdb to about 2021). In the paper's terms, the time point label means: about 28 days (+/-7) after the second vaccine dose. The treatment or condition label on this specimen signifies: meningococcal conjugate vaccine given as trial control. Libraries were built with the immunoSEQ multiplex PCR assay. TCRdb stores this immuneACCESS table with in-frame sequences only. Part of the clones is absent; in the studies checked, under half of the shortfall reflects unresolved V genes, and no reason is known for the rest. This sample lists 200,000 to 250,000 clones; around 94% were detected once. The top ten hold 1.7% of the sample. The sample was peripheral blood, taken 28 days after the second dose of the MenACWY control vaccine. Receptors originate from an adult who received the MenACWY meningococcal vaccine as a control.

The V gene is TRBV6-5, the J gene TRBJ1-5; 7 bases are shared with TRBD1. CDR1 and CDR2 from the germline V gene are MNHEY and SVGAGI. CDR3 size: 15 residues. With V trimmed by 7 bases and J by 1 base, 7 bases remained unmatched. CDR3 sequence reads: CASTRTGDSNQPQHF. The CDR3 DNA sequence: TGTGCCAGCACCCGTACAGGGGACAGCAATCAGCCCCAGCATTTT.

V and J are TRBV4-2 and TRBJ1-5; D unresolved. The CDR3 has 12 amino acids. Trimming left V 0 bases short and J 6 bases short, with 3 bases between. Germline loops: CDR1 LGHNA, CDR2 YNFKEQ. The CDR3 here is CASSQEGQPQHF. Here the CDR3 DNA reads TGTGCCAGCAGCCAAGAGGGTCAGCCCCAGCATTTT.

The rearrangement joins TRBV7-3 to TRBJ1-1; D unresolved. CDR3 length: 14 amino acids. From germline, CDR1 is SGHTA and CDR2 FQGTGA. V was clipped by 3 bases and J by 0 bases, with 8 bases between them. The CDR3 bases are TGTGCCAGCAGCTTGTCGGGGATGAACACTGAAGCTTTCTTT. Amino acid sequence: CASSLSGMNTEAFF. The variable domain in full, with the rest retrieved from reference TRBV7-3 and TRBJ1-1, is GAGVSQTPSNKVTEKGKYVELRCDPISGHTALYWYRQSLGQGPEFLIYFQGTGAADDSGLPNDRFFAVRPEGSVSTLKIQRTERGDSAVYLCASSLSGMNTEAFFGQGTRLTVV.

The CDR3 DNA reads TGTGCCACCAGTGAGCGGGATGGCGCCTACAATGAGCAGTTCTTC. Amino acid sequence: CATSERDGAYNEQFF. V and J are TRBV24-1 and TRBJ2-1; TRBD2 might be the D (6 bases). CDR3 size: 15 residues. Germline CDR1 KGHDR, CDR2 SFDVKD. V lost 4 bases to trimming and J lost 2 bases, with 11 bases between them.

The V and J genes are TRBV25-1 and TRBJ2-7, with D tentatively TRBD1 (6 bases). CDR1 and CDR2 from the germline V gene are MGHDK and SYGVNS. The CDR3 covers 12 residues. Trimming took off 3 bases at V and 5 bases at J, with 8 bases between the two ends. CDR3 coding DNA: TGTGCCAGCAGTGAGGGACAAAACGAGCAGTACTTC. Translating gives CASSEGQNEQYF.

The chain joins TRBV18 to TRBJ2-7; no clear D. Trimming cost V 6 bases and J 12 bases, with 21 bases left between them. The CDR3 totals 13 residues. Germline V lookup: CDR1 KGHSH, CDR2 LQKENI. CDR3 loop: CASSELVAIDLYF. Written as DNA, the CDR3 is TGTGCCAGCTCCGAGCTAGTAGCAATAGATCTGTACTTC. The full variable domain, completed using reference TRBV18 and TRBJ2-7, is NAGVMQNPRHLVRRRGQEARLRCSPMKGHSHVYWYRQLPEEGLKFMVYLQKENIIDESGMPKERFSAEFPKEGPSILRIQQVVRGDSAAYFCASSELVAIDLYFGPGTRLTVT.

The chain is built from TRBV25-1 and TRBJ1-2; D might be TRBD1 (5 bases). Trimming removed 11 bases at V and 7 bases at J, with 14 bases between. There are 11 residues in the CDR3. Germline CDR1 and CDR2: MGHDK and SYGVNS. The CDR3 loop is CAAQGTSGYTF. CDR3 DNA sequence: TGTGCCGCCCAAGGGACTTCTGGCTACACCTTC.

The genes are TRBV19 and TRBJ2-3; D possibly uses TRBD1 or TRBD2 (5 bases each). V shed 3 bases and J shed 1 base, with 8 bases lying between them. The germline V gene encodes CDR1 LNHDA and CDR2 SQIVND (reference sequence). The CDR3 runs 14 residues. The CDR3 DNA sequence: TGTGCCAGTAGTATGGGGGTGGGCACAGATACGCAGTATTTT. This translates into CASSMGVGTDTQYF.

The rearrangement uses TRBV18 and TRBJ2-7; the D gene could be TRBD1 or TRBD2 (6 bases each). The CDR3 sequence is 13 residues long. V lost 4 bases and J lost 3, with 10 bases in between. Germline CDR1 and CDR2: KGHSH and LQKENI. In DNA, the CDR3 is TGTGCCAGCTCACGGGGGGCTGACTACGAGCAGTACTTC. Its translation is CASSRGADYEQYF.

The CDR3 here is CASSATETGYTF. The CDR3, as DNA: TGTGCCAGCTCAGCGACAGAAACTGGCTACACCTTC. This chain links TRBV18 with TRBJ1-2; maybe TRBD1 (5 bases). The V and J ends lost 5 bases and 7 bases respectively, with 11 bases between them. CDR3 length: 12 amino acids. Germline loops: CDR1 KGHSH, CDR2 LQKENI.

CDR3 region: CASSVTGGSEQYF. CDR3 DNA: TGTGCCAGCAGCGTAACAGGGGGATCCGAGCAGTACTTC. The chain links TRBV9 to TRBJ2-7; 8 nucleotides line up with TRBD1. Germline V lookup: CDR1 SGDLS, CDR2 YYNGEE. V was clipped by 1 base and J by 6 bases; unmatched bases: 3. The CDR3 totals 13 residues.

The chain links TRBV9 to TRBJ1-3; weak D call: TRBD1 (6 bases). The germline gives CDR1 SGDLS, CDR2 YYNGEE. V gave up 3 bases and J gave up 2 bases, with 12 bases separating them. There are 15 residues in the CDR3. The CDR3 region has the DNA TGTGCCAGCAGCGGGGCAGGGGTAACTGGAAACACCATATATTTT. Its translation is CASSGAGVTGNTIYF.

The V and J genes are TRBV15 and TRBJ2-7; 10 bases map to TRBD2. The CDR3 contains 17 residues. With V trimmed by 0 bases and J by 2 bases, 7 bases remained unmatched. Looked up from germline, CDR1 is LNHNV and CDR2 is YYDKDF (reference sequence). The CDR3 DNA follows: TGTGCCACCAGCAGAGATAGTAGGCTAGCGGGGGCCTACGAGCAGTACTTC. It yields the protein CATSRDSRLAGAYEQYF.